The TCR beta chain under discussion was sequenced for a study of cytomegalovirus exposure and HLA in healthy donors. Findings and limits, study-wide: TRBV6-2, TRBV6-3 and some other V segments were unresolvable in 87-base-pair reads.

Primers included in the PCR were 60 Vbeta and 13 Jbeta primers. Assay: immunoSEQ multiplex PCR; the TCRdb copy retains only in-frame clones and omits some. The sample carries around 210,000 clones, roughly 81% recorded once. In the case of this clone: The antigen remains undetermined.

J was trimmed by 6 bases and V by 6 bases; bases with no gene match: 2. The CDR3 is 12 residues long. CDR1 and CDR2 (germline): MNHEY, SMNVEV (reference sequence). The sample was PBMCs. The V and J genes are TRBV27 and TRBJ2-1; 7 bases match TRBD2. The sequence came from a girl aged 2 to 10 in good health and CMV-seronegative. CDR3 amino acids: CASSSGINEQFF. DNA for the CDR3: TGTGCCAGCAGCAGCGGGATCAATGAGCAGTTCTTC.